This passage covers 7 T cell receptor beta chains from one sample sequenced in a study of blood T cell repertoires in COVID-19. Method: immunoSEQ multiplex PCR; TCRdb's copy keeps in-frame clones and lacks some. This table has over 85,000 clones, approximately 86% appearing once. The sequencing sample was made of peripheral blood. The receptors here all came from a woman between 50 and 59 years old with COVID-19, enrolled during active disease.

This sequence joins TRBV30 and TRBJ1-2; no clear D gene. V was trimmed by 0 bases and J by 7 bases, leaving 12 bases between them. The CDR3 length is 13 residues. The V gene's germline CDR1 is GTSNPN and CDR2 SVGIG (reference sequence). The CDR3 loop is CAWSVLSFGGYTF. DNA for the CDR3: TGTGCCTGGAGTGTTCTTTCGTTCGGTGGCTACACCTTC.

The chain uses TRBV2 and TRBJ2-7; the match to TRBD2 covers 11 bases. The CDR3 spans 15 residues. Per germline, CDR1 SNHLY and CDR2 FYNNEI. The V segment lost 5 bases and the J segment 2 bases; nucleotides outside the gene matches: 5. Here the CDR3 DNA reads TGTGCCAGCAGTCCTAGCGGGGGGCTTCCCTACGAGCAGTACTTC. Amino acids: CASSPSGGLPYEQYF.

The chain employs TRBV20-1 and TRBJ2-7; tentatively, D is TRBD2 (6 bases). Per the germline V gene, CDR1 is DFQATT and CDR2 is SNEGSKA (reference sequence). Between the trimmed V and J ends, which lost 8 bases and 5 bases, there was a span of 13 bases. There are 11 residues in the CDR3. The CDR3 loop reads CSPLRGDEQYF. CDR3 sequence (DNA): TGCAGTCCCCTGCGGGGAGACGAGCAGTACTTC.

The rearrangement links TRBV10-3 to TRBJ2-5, with TRBD1 matching 7 bases. The CDR3 totals 14 residues. From germline, CDR1 is ENHRY and CDR2 SYGVKD. V trimming: 5 bases; J trimming: 3 bases; junction bases outside the gene matches: 6. As DNA, the CDR3 is TGTGCCATCAGTCGCTACGACAGGGAAGAGACCCAGTACTTC. Translating gives CAISRYDREETQYF.

The V gene is TRBV6-1, the J gene TRBJ1-2; D not resolved. The CDR3 loop spans 16 amino acids. The V end lost 0 bases, the J end lost 2 bases, and 13 bases lay between the germline ends. CDR1 MNHNS and CDR2 SASEGT come from the germline V gene. CDR3: CASSEAHKRGNYGYTF. In DNA form, the CDR3 reads TGTGCCAGCAGTGAAGCGCATAAGCGAGGAAACTATGGCTACACCTTC.

The rearrangement uses TRBV7-9 and TRBJ2-3; 10 bases are shared with TRBD2. The CDR3 runs to 16 residues. V lost 1 base to trimming and J lost 6 bases; unmatched junction nucleotides: 7. Germline V gene lookup returns CDR1 SEHNR and CDR2 FQNEAQ (reference sequence). CDR3 residues: CASSLGIAGGVDTQYF. In DNA, the CDR3 is TGTGCCAGCAGCTTAGGAATAGCGGGGGGTGTGGATACGCAGTATTTT.

This clone was detected only a few times. V is TRBV6-2 or TRBV6-3 and J is TRBJ1-5; D unclear. CDR3 length: 15 residues. Germline-derived CDR1 and CDR2 are MNHEY and SVGEGT. The germline V and J ends were trimmed by 2 bases and 4 bases, with 12 bases remaining between them. CDR3 in amino acids: CASSYLGHDNQPQHF. The DNA of the CDR3 is TGTGCCAGCAGTTACCTTGGGCATGATAATCAGCCCCAGCATTTT.